The clone carrying this TCR beta chain was counted only a few times. Antigen unknown. The entry originates in a study of post-analysis software for immune sequencing data. Study at large: There were relapsing-remitting, secondary progressive and progressive-relapsing multiple sclerosis among the disease courses included.

Unique molecular identifiers had been added to the TCR beta cDNA libraries. Each batch of about 0.95 to 10 million T cells produced around 460,000 cDNA molecules. TCRdb redid the calling of the PCR reads with MiXCR, one entry per CDR3 protein. The table lists roughly 540,000 distinct CDR3 sequences, 30% to 40% of them singletons. Findings and limits, study-wide: Those samples that were prepared in the same batch co-clustered strongly by F measure. With TRBV5-6, TRBV5-1 and TRBV20-1 included, about five TRBV segments were more frequent in patients than in controls. Those with multiple sclerosis, the patient group, showed significantly lower normalized Chao1 diversity than controls.

V trimming: 3 bases; J trimming: 8 bases; junction bases outside the gene matches: 3. This CDR3 contains 12 residues. Germline V gives CDR1 MNHNS, CDR2 SASEGT. The sample consisted of blood. The clonotype comes from a girl aged 2-17 years with multiple sclerosis. V gene TRBV6-1 combines with J gene TRBJ1-1, with 7 bases fitting TRBD1. CDR3 sequence (DNA): TGTGCCAGCAGTGACCGACAGGGAGAAGCTTTCTTT. Translation gives CASSDRQGEAFF.